One sample yielded the 3 T cell receptor beta chains listed below, sequenced in a study of T cell repertoires in cytomegalovirus infection. TCRdb reprocessed the reads with MiXCR, giving one entry per CDR3 protein. This table has more than 150,000 distinct CDR3 sequences, roughly 19% appearing once. Sequenced material: PBMCs. These receptors were obtained from a human donor in good health (CMV status not recorded). Some clones in this sample may be carry-over from other donors' samples.

This clonotype was seen only a few times. This rearrangement joins TRBV19 to TRBJ1-2; TRBD1 aligns across 7 bases. CDR1 and CDR2 from the germline V gene are LNHDA and SQIVND (reference sequence). The V gene end was trimmed by 0 bases and the J gene end by 4 bases; junction bases not matched to a gene: 5. The CDR3 totals 15 residues. The CDR3 loop reads CASSIDPGQVYGYTF. The CDR3, as DNA: TGTGCCAGTAGTATAGACCCCGGACAGGTCTATGGCTACACCTTC.

Note on this clonotype: Because it lacks the conserved phenylalanine or tryptophan at the end, this CDR3 is likely a read error. The gene calls are TRBV7-3 and TRBJ1-1; no clear D. Germline V gene lookup returns CDR1 SGHTA and CDR2 FQGTGA. The V end was cut by 2 bases, the J end by 0 bases, with 7 bases between. The CDR3 runs to 14 residues. The CDR3 bases are TGTGCCAGCAGCTTATATCCGATGAACACTGAAGCTTTCTCT. It is translated as CASSLYPMNTEAFS.

Many counts were recorded for this clonotype. The chain joins TRBV7-7 to TRBJ2-1; 11 bases align to TRBD2. The CDR3 length is 14 residues. From germline, CDR1 is SSHAT and CDR2 FNYEAQ (reference sequence). Trimming at V came to 5 bases and at J to 9 bases, leaving 6 bases not matched to a gene. CDR3 protein: CASSPVAGGLEQFF. In DNA, the CDR3 is TGTGCCAGCAGCCCAGTAGCGGGGGGGCTTGAGCAGTTCTTC.